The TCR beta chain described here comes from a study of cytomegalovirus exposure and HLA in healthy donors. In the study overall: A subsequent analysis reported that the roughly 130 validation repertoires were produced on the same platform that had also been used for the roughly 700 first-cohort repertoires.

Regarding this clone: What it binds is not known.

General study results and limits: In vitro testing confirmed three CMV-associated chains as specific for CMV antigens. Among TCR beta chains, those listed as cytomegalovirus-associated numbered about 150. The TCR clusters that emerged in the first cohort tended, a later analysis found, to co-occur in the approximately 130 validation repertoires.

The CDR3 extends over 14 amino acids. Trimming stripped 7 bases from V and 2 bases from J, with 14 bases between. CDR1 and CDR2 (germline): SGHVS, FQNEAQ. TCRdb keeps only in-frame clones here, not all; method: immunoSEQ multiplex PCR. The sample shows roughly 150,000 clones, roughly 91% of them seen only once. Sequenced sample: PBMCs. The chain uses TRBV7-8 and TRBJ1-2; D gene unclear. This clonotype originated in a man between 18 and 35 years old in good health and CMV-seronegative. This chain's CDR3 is CASTRIGRNYGYTF. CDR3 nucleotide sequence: TGTGCCAGCACCCGGATAGGCAGGAACTATGGCTACACCTTC.